The clone carrying this T cell receptor beta chain came up a few times. Its antigen is not known. The PCR had 60 Vbeta and 13 Jbeta primers. Using immunoSEQ multiplex PCR, the repertoire was profiled, and TCRdb retains in-frame clones only, with some absent. The sample includes around 85,000 clones, 74% of them seen just once. This entry comes from a study of cytomegalovirus exposure and HLA in healthy donors. The V segment lost 3 bases and the J segment 2 bases; nucleotides outside the gene matches: 14. Germline loops: CDR1 SGHRS, CDR2 YFSETQ. The CDR3 is made up of 20 amino acids. Regarding donors, all were healthy bone marrow donors. The study's findings and limits: In a later analysis, CMV-associated beta chains were mostly HLA-associated, it appeared. Relative to the approximately 680-donor mean, N-insertions were reportedly fewer in an Asian-associated ancestry cluster in a later analysis.

The clonotype originates from a man aged 30-40 years in good health and CMV-seropositive. The gene calls are TRBV5-1 and TRBJ2-4; 13 nucleotides match TRBD2. Source material: PBMCs. In DNA form, the CDR3 reads TGCGCCAGCAGCTGGGGTCGGACTAGCGGGAGTTCGGGGTCCAAAAACATTCAGTACTTC. Protein sequence: CASSWGRTSGSSGSKNIQYF.